Listed here are 32 T cell receptor beta chains from one sample, sequenced in a study of blood T cell repertoires in COVID-19. Data came from immunoSEQ multiplex PCR; TCRdb stores just in-frame clones and leaves some out. The data contain roughly 500,000 clones, roughly nine tenths of them singletons. The specimen sequenced was peripheral blood. The receptor source for this set is a man between 18 and 29 years old with COVID-19, enrolled during active disease.

The chain couples TRBV18 to TRBJ2-3, with D perhaps matching TRBD1 (7 bases). The length of the CDR3 is 16 residues. Germline V gene data show CDR1 as KGHSH and CDR2 as LQKENI. V was cut by 2 bases and J by 3 bases, with 15 bases left in between. CDR3 region: CASSPRQGGRTDTQYF. DNA for the CDR3: TGTGCCAGCTCACCAAGGCAGGGGGGCCGGACAGATACGCAGTATTTT.

The chain has TRBV6-5 and TRBJ2-5; 8 bases are shared with TRBD2. Germline V gives CDR1 MNHEY, CDR2 SVGAGI. The V gene end was trimmed by 6 bases and the J gene end by 7 bases; junction bases not matched to a gene: 7. This CDR3 is 13 amino acids long. In DNA, the CDR3 is TGTGCCAGCAGCACCGGGACTAGTAGGACCCAGTACTTC. Its protein is CASSTGTSRTQYF.

This chain connects TRBV7-2 to TRBJ2-3; D unresolved. The CDR3 has 14 amino acids. Trimming shortened V by 5 bases and J by 4 bases, and 13 bases separated the two germline ends. CDR1 SGHTA and CDR2 FQGNSA come from the germline V gene. The CDR3 sequence: CASSQSAPADTQYF. CDR3 in DNA: TGTGCCAGCAGCCAAAGCGCACCAGCAGATACGCAGTATTTT.

The chain carries TRBV7-8 and TRBJ2-1; perhaps TRBD2 as D (5 bases). Looked up from germline, CDR1 is SGHVS and CDR2 is FQNEAQ. The CDR3 length is 15 residues. V was trimmed by 5 bases and J by 3 bases, leaving 14 bases between them. CDR3 in DNA: TGTGCCAGCAGCCACCTCCGTGGACTCTACAATGAGCAGTTCTTC. It encodes CASSHLRGLYNEQFF.

This chain uses TRBV19 with TRBJ1-5; tentatively, D is TRBD1 (5 bases). The CDR3 runs 15 residues. The germline V gene encodes CDR1 LNHDA and CDR2 SQIVND (reference sequence). Trimming took off 4 bases at V and 4 bases at J, with 14 bases between the two ends. For the CDR3, the DNA is TGTGCCAGTAGTAGCCTGGGACTCCAGAATCAGCCCCAGCATTTT. Protein: CASSSLGLQNQPQHF.

The count of this clone is one. V and J are TRBV2 and TRBJ1-5; D remains unclear. CDR3 length equals 15 residues. The germline gives CDR1 SNHLY, CDR2 FYNNEI. Trimming pared 3 bases from V and 9 bases from J, leaving 18 bases between. CDR3 coding DNA: TGTGCCAGCAGTGATAATCCGGCAGGCTCGACGCCCCAGCATTTT. Translated, it gives CASSDNPAGSTPQHF.

V is TRBV7-8 and J is TRBJ2-5; 9 positions agree with TRBD2. The CDR3 consists of 16 residues. Germline CDR1 and CDR2: SGHVS and FQNEAQ. Trimming cost V 5 bases and J 5 bases; bases outside gene matches: 12. The CDR3 region is CASSIPGIAGVETQYF. The DNA of the CDR3 is TGTGCCAGCAGCATCCCGGGGATAGCGGGAGTGGAGACCCAGTACTTC.

This chain connects TRBV7-2 to TRBJ2-7; D unresolved. The V gene's germline CDR1 is SGHTA and CDR2 FQGNSA. The length of the CDR3 is 14 residues. Trimming pared 0 bases from V and 5 bases from J, leaving 11 bases between. In nucleotides, the CDR3 is TGTGCCAGCAGCTTAGCGCCCGGGTTCGACGAGCAGTACTTC. Protein sequence: CASSLAPGFDEQYF. Combining the CDR3 with reference TRBV7-2 and TRBJ2-7 gives the whole variable domain GAGVSQSPSNKVTEKGKDVELRCDPISGHTALYWYRQSLGQGLEFLIYFQGNSAPDKSGLPSDRFSAERTGGSVSTLTIQRTQQEDSAVYLCASSLAPGFDEQYFGPGTRLTVT.

The rearrangement uses TRBV10-2 and TRBJ1-6; 7 positions match TRBD1. CDR3 length: 14 residues. Germline V gives CDR1 WSHSY, CDR2 SAAADI. Unmatched junction bases numbered 5, after V lost 2 bases and J lost 10 bases. CDR3 sequence (DNA): TGCGCCAGCAGTGAGGAGACAGGGCCCTCACCCCTCCACTTT. As protein: CASSEETGPSPLHF.

The chain has TRBV5-1 and TRBJ1-2; 7 nucleotides match TRBD1. The junction had 3 bases not matched to a gene; V was cut back by 2 bases and J by 2 bases. The CDR3 has 14 amino acids. Per the germline V gene, CDR1 is SGHRS and CDR2 is YFSETQ. CDR3 amino acids: CASSFGTANYGYTF. The CDR3 region has the DNA TGCGCCAGCAGCTTCGGGACAGCAAACTATGGCTACACCTTC.

This chain connects TRBV7-2 to TRBJ2-7, with D possibly matching TRBD1 (5 bases). This CDR3 contains 16 residues. Trimming cost V 2 bases and J 2 bases, with 16 bases left between them. Germline CDR1 and CDR2: SGHTA and FQGNSA. CDR3 sequence (DNA): TGTGCCAGCAGCTTAATATCGCAGGGTACGGCCTACGAGCAGTACTTC. It yields the protein CASSLISQGTAYEQYF.

The chain combines TRBV2 with TRBJ2-1; 14 bases are a match to TRBD2. CDR3 length: 14 residues. Germline CDR1 SNHLY, CDR2 FYNNEI. The J segment lost 10 bases and the V segment lost 8 bases, leaving 7 bases of the junction unmatched. Here the CDR3 DNA reads TGTGCCAGCCGTCGGACTAGCGGGGGGCCGGAGCAGTTCTTC. Its translation is CASRRTSGGPEQFF.

This clone was seen a handful of times. The J gene is TRBJ1-5, the V gene TRBV6-1; the match to TRBD1 covers 8 bases. Unmatched junction bases numbered 9, after V lost 0 bases and J lost 2 bases. The CDR3 contains 18 residues. Germline assignment: CDR1 MNHNS and CDR2 SASEGT. CDR3 coding DNA: TGTGCCAGCAGTGAAGCGGGACAGGCGTGGCGTGGCAATCAGCCCCAGCATTTT. Protein sequence: CASSEAGQAWRGNQPQHF.

The rearrangement joins TRBV7-2 to TRBJ2-7; tentatively, D is TRBD1 (5 bases). Germline assignment: CDR1 SGHTA and CDR2 FQGNSA. This CDR3 comprises 12 residues. The V and J ends lost 3 bases and 6 bases respectively, with 9 bases between them. DNA for the CDR3: TGTGCCAGCAGCTTTTCCAGGGTCGAGCAGTACTTC. It codes for CASSFSRVEQYF. Filled out from reference TRBV7-2 and TRBJ2-7, the complete variable domain reads GAGVSQSPSNKVTEKGKDVELRCDPISGHTALYWYRQSLGQGLEFLIYFQGNSAPDKSGLPSDRFSAERTGGSVSTLTIQRTQQEDSAVYLCASSFSRVEQYFGPGTRLTVT.

The chain is built from TRBV5-6 and TRBJ1-1; weak D call: TRBD1 (5 bases). V was shortened by 2 bases and J by 0 bases, with 8 bases between the two germline ends. The germline V gene has CDR1 SGHDT and CDR2 YYEEEE. CDR3 length: 14 amino acids. The CDR3 sequence is CASSFTGLNTEAFF. The CDR3 bases are TGTGCCAGCAGCTTTACAGGCCTGAACACTGAAGCTTTCTTT. The variable domain in full, completed from reference TRBV5-6 and TRBJ1-1, reads DAGVTQSPTHLIKTRGQQVTLRCSPKSGHDTVSWYQQALGQGPQFIFQYYEEEERQRGNFPDRFSGHQFPNYSSELNVNALLLGDSALYLCASSFTGLNTEAFFGQGTRLTVV.

This chain joins TRBV7-9 and TRBJ2-7; D is possibly TRBD1 (6 bases). Per germline, CDR1 SEHNR and CDR2 FQNEAQ (reference sequence). The CDR3 is 13 residues long. V was cut by 5 bases and J by 3 bases, with 11 bases left in between. This chain's CDR3 is CASSTQGFYEQYF. The CDR3 coding sequence is TGTGCCAGCAGCACCCAGGGGTTCTACGAGCAGTACTTC.

The V and J genes are TRBV2 and TRBJ2-7; 7 bases are a match to TRBD1. The CDR3 is made up of 14 amino acids. Germline CDR1 reads SNHLY; CDR2 reads FYNNEI. V trimming: 9 bases; J trimming: 0 bases; junction bases outside the gene matches: 8. For the CDR3, the DNA is TGTGCCAGTAACCAGGGACAGAGCTCCTACGAGCAGTACTTC. Its translation is CASNQGQSSYEQYF.

The gene calls are TRBV7-9 and TRBJ2-1; the D gene is possibly TRBD2 (7 bases). V was clipped by 5 bases and J by 1 base, with 15 bases between them. The germline V gene has CDR1 SEHNR and CDR2 FQNEAQ (reference sequence). The CDR3 runs to 16 residues. The CDR3 sequence is CASSPHGGRSYNEQFF. The DNA for the CDR3 is TGTGCCAGCAGCCCCCACGGGGGGCGATCCTACAATGAGCAGTTCTTC.

This clone was counted between two and nine times. V gene TRBV2 combines with J gene TRBJ2-7, with D possibly matching TRBD1 (6 bases). Trimming shortened V by 7 bases and J by 3 bases, and 13 bases separated the two germline ends. Germline V CDR1 and CDR2: SNHLY, FYNNEI. This CDR3 spans 13 amino acids. CDR3 nucleotides: TGTGCCAGCAACGTAGGGGGTAACTACGAGCAGTACTTC. It translates to CASNVGGNYEQYF.

The chain recombines TRBV9 with TRBJ2-5; 9 bases align to TRBD2. The trim removed 1 base at V and 2 bases at J, leaving 6 bases unmatched. The germline V gene encodes CDR1 SGDLS and CDR2 YYNGEE. The CDR3 has 16 amino acids. In DNA form, the CDR3 reads TGTGCCAGCAGCGTATCTCTAGCGGGAAGGCAAGAGACCCAGTACTTC. Protein product: CASSVSLAGRQETQYF.

V is TRBV10-2 and J is TRBJ2-7; 7 positions agree with TRBD2. Germline V gene sequence: CDR1 WSHSY, CDR2 SAAADI. The CDR3 extends over 13 amino acids. Germline trimming cut 6 bases from V and 2 bases from J; bases unmatched to any gene: 4. CDR3 sequence reads: CASRAGTTYEQYF. The CDR3 region has the DNA TGCGCCAGCAGAGCCGGGACTACCTACGAGCAGTACTTC.

The gene calls are TRBV11-2 and TRBJ2-1; TRBD1 aligns across 7 bases. The germline gives CDR1 SGHAT, CDR2 FQNNGV. CDR3 length: 14 amino acids. J was trimmed by 5 bases and V by 5 bases; bases with no gene match: 6. DNA for the CDR3: TGTGCCAGCAGCCCCCGGGACAGAAACAATGAGCAGTTCTTC. This codes for CASSPRDRNNEQFF.

The chain combines TRBV27 with TRBJ2-3; 8 nucleotides match TRBD2. CDR1 and CDR2 from the germline V gene are MNHEY and SMNVEV (reference sequence). V shed 3 bases, J shed 5 bases, and the junction held 4 bases outside the gene matches. The CDR3 sequence is 14 residues long. The CDR3, as DNA: TGTGCCAGCAGTTTGGGCGGGGGGAGAGATACGCAGTATTTT. It is translated as CASSLGGGRDTQYF.

The V and J genes are TRBV10-2 and TRBJ1-4; D is perhaps TRBD1 (6 bases). The ends were cut back, 6 bases at V and 6 bases at J, with 17 bases in the middle. The germline CDR1 and CDR2 sequences are WSHSY and SAAADI. The CDR3 spans 15 residues. The CDR3 loop reads CASSKFWGRDEKLFF. The CDR3 nucleotides read TGCGCCAGCAGCAAATTCTGGGGGCGGGATGAAAAACTGTTTTTT.

The rearrangement uses TRBV2 and TRBJ2-7, with a weak D call TRBD1 (5 bases). The V end lost 6 bases, the J end lost 3 bases, and 18 bases lay between the germline ends. Germline-derived CDR1 and CDR2 are SNHLY and FYNNEI. The CDR3 length is 15 residues. The CDR3 is CASSTSTGQFYEQYF. The CDR3 DNA reads as TGTGCCAGCAGCACCTCAACTGGACAATTCTACGAGCAGTACTTC.

The rearrangement links TRBV10-3 to TRBJ1-5; 8 nucleotides line up with TRBD1. The V gene end was trimmed by 5 bases and the J gene end by 4 bases; junction bases not matched to a gene: 4. Germline V CDR1 and CDR2: ENHRY, SYGVKD. The CDR3 sequence is 14 residues long. The CDR3 here is CAISHDRGNQPQHF. In nucleotides, the CDR3 is TGTGCCATCAGTCACGACAGGGGAAATCAGCCCCAGCATTTT.

This sequence joins TRBV5-6 and TRBJ2-2; the match to TRBD2 covers 10 bases. V gave up 2 bases and J gave up 7 bases; unmatched junction bases: 14. Germline CDR1 and CDR2: SGHDT and YYEEEE. CDR3 size: 18 residues. The CDR3 DNA is TGTGCCAGCAGCTTCCGGTATCTAGCGGGAGCGATAAACGGGGAGCTGTTTTTT. The encoded protein is CASSFRYLAGAINGELFF.

The rearrangement links TRBV2 to TRBJ2-5; no firm D call. Germline lookup yields CDR1 SNHLY and CDR2 FYNNEI. The CDR3 covers 14 residues. The ends were cut back, 4 bases at V and 0 bases at J, with 9 bases in the middle. CDR3 bases: TGTGCCAGCAGTGCCAGAGCGTACCAAGAGACCCAGTACTTC. Translated: CASSARAYQETQYF.

This clone was found a few times. The rearrangement uses TRBV7-9 and TRBJ1-4, with D possibly being TRBD1 (5 bases). The V and J ends lost 4 bases and 7 bases respectively, with 13 bases between them. This CDR3 comprises 14 residues. In germline, CDR1 is SEHNR, CDR2 FQNEAQ (reference sequence). The DNA for the CDR3 is TGTGCCAGCAGCTCTAGGACAAGAAGTGAAAAACTGTTTTTT. This codes for CASSSRTRSEKLFF.

The chain links TRBV9 to TRBJ2-3; 7 bases align to TRBD2. Germline-derived CDR1 and CDR2 are SGDLS and YYNGEE. Trimming at V came to 3 bases and at J to 2 bases, leaving 9 bases not matched to a gene. The CDR3 contains 16 residues. The CDR3 reads CASSEFRLAPTDTQYF. CDR3 DNA: TGTGCCAGCAGCGAGTTCCGACTAGCCCCCACAGATACGCAGTATTTT.

In its sample, this clone was seen once. This chain uses TRBV29-1 with TRBJ2-1, with TRBD1 matching 7 bases. CDR3 length: 11 residues. The germline CDR1 and CDR2 sequences are SQVTM and ANQGSEA. Trimming cost V 5 bases and J 9 bases; bases outside gene matches: 4. CDR3 DNA: TGCAGCGTTCCCAGGGGGACTGAGCAGTTCTTC. Its translation is CSVPRGTEQFF.

The V and J genes are TRBV10-1 and TRBJ2-1, with 12 positions matching TRBD2. The ends lost 7 bases at V and 10 bases at J; junction bases unmatched: 23. Per the germline V gene, CDR1 is WNHNN and CDR2 is SYGVQD (reference sequence). CDR3 length: 19 residues. CDR3 residues: CASTTRVWRLAGESEEQFF. In DNA form, the CDR3 reads TGCGCCAGCACCACGCGCGTTTGGAGACTAGCGGGAGAGTCGGAAGAGCAGTTCTTC.